Listed below are T cell receptor beta chains from one sample, sequenced in a study of blood T cells in healthy people across ages. Via MiXCR, TCRdb re-called the 5' RACE reads, giving one row per CDR3 protein. The repertoire holds 1.5 million or so distinct CDR3 sequences, with around 40% as singletons. Material for sequencing was blood. These receptors all stem from a woman between 18 and 30 years old in good health. CDR3s include the opening cysteine and the closing phenylalanine or tryptophan. Fields, in order: clone size, D gene, CDR3 length, V gene, J gene, CDR3 protein, CDR3 DNA. The D gene is left open where the match is weak. Size tells how often a clone was seen (once, few, many) or the class of an expanded clone, and some rows leave it out.

NA	TRBD1	15	TRBV20-1	TRBJ2-1	CSARGPPEGAHEQFF	TGCAGTGCTAGGGGGCCTCCCGAGGGGGCCCATGAGCAGTTCTTC
NA	NA	12	TRBV4-1	TRBJ1-4	CASSQAAEKLFF	TGCGCCAGCAGCCAAGCAGCTGAAAAACTGTTTTTT
NA	NA	14	TRBV29-1	TRBJ2-3	CSVDLAGFGDTQYF	TGCAGCGTTGATCTGGCGGGGTTTGGAGATACGCAGTATTTT
NA	TRBD1	15	TRBV15	TRBJ2-3	CATSNGQGRADTQYF	TGTGCCACCAGCAACGGACAGGGAAGGGCAGATACGCAGTATTTT
NA	NA	13	TRBV27	TRBJ2-4	CARVEWGKNIQYF	TGTGCCAGAGTGGAGTGGGGCAAAAACATTCAGTACTTC
NA	NA	13	TRBV30	TRBJ2-4	CALTPQSKNIQYF	TGTGCCTTAACCCCGCAGTCCAAAAACATTCAGTACTTC
few	NA	11	TRBV20-1	TRBJ2-7	CSAVLPYEQYF	TGCAGTGCTGTACTCCCGTACGAGCAGTACTTC
few	TRBD1	18	TRBV4-3	TRBJ2-5	CASSQERDRITGGETQYF	TGCGCCAGCAGCCAAGAAAGGGACAGAATTACCGGCGGAGAGACCCAGTACTTC
NA	NA	13	TRBV18	TRBJ1-1	CASSSGQHTEAFF	TGTGCCAGCTCATCCGGACAGCACACTGAAGCTTTCTTT
NA	NA	16	TRBV14	TRBJ2-4	CASSQDLGDTPRLVYF	TGTGCCAGCAGCCAAGATCTTGGGGACACCCCTAGGTTGGTGTACTTC
NA	NA	12	TRBV20-1	TRBJ2-1	CSARDRECEQFF	TGCAGTGCCAGAGATCGGGAGTGTGAGCAGTTCTTC
NA	TRBD2	14	TRBV29-1	TRBJ2-1	CSVDRGGTYNEQFF	TGCAGCGTTGATCGGGGGGGTACCTACAATGAGCAGTTCTTC
NA	NA	13	TRBV12-3/TRBV12-4	TRBJ1-2	CASRAVGSLGYTF	TGTGCCAGCAGGGCGGTTGGTTCGCTCGGCTACACCTTC